Each of the 30 T cell receptor beta chains below was sequenced from the same sample in a study of identical twins. Via MiXCR, TCRdb re-called the 5' RACE reads, giving one row per CDR3 protein. The table records some 660,000 distinct CDR3 sequences, approximately 9% of them present only once. This sample also belongs to another study, concerning yellow fever vaccine responses in identical twins.

The sample was PBMCs. Every receptor here comes from a woman between 18 and 30 years old in good health.

This clonotype was observed many times. The rearrangement links TRBV29-1 to TRBJ2-1; 7 bases are shared with TRBD1. Looked up from germline, CDR1 is SQVTM and CDR2 is ANQGSEA. Losses at the gene ends were 0 bases for V and 4 bases for J; bases not matched to a gene: 3. The CDR3 extends over 14 amino acids. CDR3 residues: CSVEEGQIYNEQFF. Written as DNA, the CDR3 is TGCAGCGTTGAAGAGGGACAGATTTACAATGAGCAGTTCTTC.

The chain is built from TRBV5-1 and TRBJ2-5, with 8 positions matching TRBD2. CDR3 length equals 16 residues. CDR1 and CDR2 (germline): SGHRS, YFSETQ. The ends lost 1 base at V and 1 base at J; junction bases unmatched: 6. This CDR3 is CASSLSASGFQETQYF. CDR3 bases: TGCGCCAGCAGCTTGTCGGCTAGCGGGTTCCAAGAGACCCAGTACTTC.

This clonotype was detected many times. CDR3 amino acids: CSADTITPGAEAFF. The CDR3 coding sequence is TGCAGTGCTGATACTATTACCCCGGGCGCTGAAGCTTTCTTT. The rearrangement joins TRBV20-1 to TRBJ1-1, with unresolved D. Per germline, CDR1 DFQATT and CDR2 SNEGSKA (reference sequence). The CDR3 has 14 amino acids. Trimming cost V 5 bases and J 6 bases, with 19 bases left between them.

This clonotype was counted ten times or more. J is TRBJ2-3 and V is TRBV6-5; 7 nucleotides agree with TRBD2. CDR3 length: 16 amino acids. With V trimmed by 1 base and J by 0 bases, 4 bases remained unmatched. Per the germline V gene, CDR1 is MNHEY and CDR2 is SVGAGI. CDR3 bases: TGTGCCAGCAGTTACTATGGCGGGAGAAGCACAGATACGCAGTATTTT. Amino acid sequence: CASSYYGGRSTDTQYF.

Only a few counts were recorded for this clonotype. J is TRBJ2-7 and V is TRBV20-1; D is perhaps TRBD2 (5 bases). Germline V gene sequence: CDR1 DFQATT, CDR2 SNEGSKA (reference sequence). The CDR3 sequence is 15 residues long. V was clipped by 2 bases and J by 3 bases, with 17 bases between them. CDR3 protein: CSARYLRVSVYEQYF. The CDR3 DNA is TGCAGTGCTAGATATCTTCGGGTTAGCGTCTACGAGCAGTACTTC.

This clonotype was counted a few times. The rearrangement uses TRBV12-3 or TRBV12-4 and TRBJ2-3, with D maybe TRBD2 (7 bases). The length of the CDR3 is 17 residues. V shed 5 bases and J shed 2 bases, with 20 bases lying between them. The CDR3: CASSPWRGGRYTDTQYF. CDR3 DNA: TGTGCCAGCAGTCCCTGGAGGGGGGGGCGATACACAGATACGCAGTATTTT.

This rearrangement joins TRBV28 to TRBJ2-2, with unresolved D. Looked up from germline, CDR1 is MDHEN and CDR2 is SYDVKM. Trimming took 6 bases from V and 1 from J, leaving 15 bases between them. The length of the CDR3 is 16 residues. CDR3 loop: CASRSIGWGNTGELFF. CDR3 in DNA: TGTGCCAGCAGGAGTATTGGGTGGGGGAACACCGGGGAGCTGTTTTTT.

The sample holds a few counts of this clonotype. This rearrangement joins TRBV27 to TRBJ2-5; no firm D call. CDR3 length equals 11 residues. Trimming cost V 7 bases and J 3 bases, with 6 bases left between them. CDR1 MNHEY and CDR2 SMNVEV come from the germline V gene (reference sequence). As DNA, the CDR3 is TGTGCCAGCACTATGAAAGAGACCCAGTACTTC. This sequence encodes CASTMKETQYF.

A few counts support this clonotype. This sequence joins TRBV7-9 and TRBJ2-5; TRBD1 might be the D (5 bases). The CDR3 length is 14 residues. V was clipped by 6 bases and J by 5 bases, with 16 bases between them. CDR1 is SEHNR and CDR2 is FQNEAQ in the germline V gene (reference sequence). The CDR3 reads CASSRNQGTETQYF. In nucleotides, the CDR3 is TGTGCCAGCAGTCGTAACCAGGGTACGGAGACCCAGTACTTC.

There are a few counts of this clonotype. The gene calls are TRBV4-3 and TRBJ2-1; either TRBD1 or TRBD2 may supply D (6 bases each). This CDR3 is built from 16 residues. Germline CDR1 reads LGHNA; CDR2 reads YSLEER. The V end lost 0 bases, the J end lost 6 bases, and 15 bases lay between the germline ends. The chain's CDR3 is CASSQDEGEGGNEQFF. The CDR3, as DNA: TGCGCCAGCAGCCAAGATGAGGGAGAGGGGGGCAATGAGCAGTTCTTC.

There are a few counts of this clonotype. The chain joins TRBV7-2 to TRBJ2-7, with D possibly matching TRBD2 (5 bases). CDR1 is SGHTA and CDR2 is FQGNSA in the germline V gene. V gave up 1 base and J gave up 0 bases, with 16 bases separating them. The CDR3 has 17 residues. CDR3 DNA sequence: TGTGCCAGCAGCTTAGGACCTTGGGGAGACAACTCCTACGAGCAGTACTTC. It is translated as CASSLGPWGDNSYEQYF.

In its sample, this clonotype was seen a few times. The V and J genes are TRBV7-6 and TRBJ2-3; D is ambiguous. The CDR3 has 15 residues. Trimming shortened V by 4 bases and J by 3 bases, and 14 bases separated the two germline ends. The germline gives CDR1 SGHVS, CDR2 FNYEAQ. The CDR3: CASSSRPALTDTQYF. CDR3 nucleotide sequence: TGTGCCAGCAGCTCTAGGCCCGCTTTAACAGATACGCAGTATTTT.

CDR3 nucleotides: TGTGCCAGCAGTTTCCCCGGCCTCTCCTACAATGAGCAGTTCTTC. Protein: CASSFPGLSYNEQFF. The V and J genes are TRBV12-3 or TRBV12-4 and TRBJ2-1; D gene ambiguous. The CDR3 runs 15 residues. Trimming stripped 3 bases from V and 0 bases from J, with 9 bases between.

This clonotype appeared a few times. V is TRBV7-9 and J is TRBJ1-1; D is undetermined. The germline V gene has CDR1 SEHNR and CDR2 FQNEAQ (reference sequence). Trimming took off 3 bases at V and 7 bases at J, with 15 bases between the two ends. The CDR3 extends over 14 amino acids. CDR3 nucleotides: TGTGCCAGCAGCTTGGGATCGGCGTACATTGAAGCTTTCTTT. It translates to CASSLGSAYIEAFF. The full variable domain, its missing parts supplied by reference TRBV7-9 and TRBJ1-1, is DTGVSQNPRHKITKRGQNVTFRCDPISEHNRLYWYRQTLGQGPEFLTYFQNEAQLEKSRLLSDRFSAERPKGSFSTLEIQRTEQGDSAMYLCASSLGSAYIEAFFGQGTRLTVV.

This clonotype has only a few counts. The chain recombines TRBV5-1 with TRBJ2-3; 9 nucleotides line up with TRBD2. The trim removed 2 bases at V and 4 bases at J, leaving 2 bases unmatched. This CDR3 comprises 14 residues. Germline values: CDR1 SGHRS, CDR2 YFSETQ. The CDR3 loop is CASSLGTSSDTQYF. The DNA for the CDR3 is TGCGCCAGCAGCTTAGGGACTAGCTCAGATACGCAGTATTTT.

This clonotype came up a few times. One end of the junction varies from germline; a read error may be responsible. This sequence joins TRBV7-7 and TRBJ2-5, with D possibly TRBD2 on 6 matching bases. This CDR3 has 15 residues. Germline CDR1 and CDR2: SSHAT and FNYEAQ (reference sequence). Here the CDR3 reads CASSAGPSKGETQYF. The CDR3 bases are TGTGCTAGCAGCGCGGGACCCTCTAAGGGAGAGACCCAGTACTTC.

This chain joins TRBV5-6 and TRBJ2-1; D possibly uses TRBD1 or TRBD2 (6 bases each). This CDR3 is 16 amino acids long. CDR1 SGHDT and CDR2 YYEEEE come from the germline V gene. V was trimmed by 0 bases and J by 7 bases, leaving 17 bases between them. CDR3 coding DNA: TGTGCCAGCAGCTTGGTACCGGGGGCTGCTCTAAATGAGCAGTTCTTC. This gives the protein CASSLVPGAALNEQFF.

This clonotype was counted a few times. The J gene is TRBJ2-1, the V gene TRBV11-2; D not resolved. V lost 0 bases and J lost 2, with 8 bases in between. There are 15 residues in the CDR3. Germline CDR1 is SGHAT and CDR2 is FQNNGV. CDR3 DNA: TGTGCCAGCAGCTTAGAACGGCTAGCCTACAATGAGCAGTTCTTC. The encoded protein is CASSLERLAYNEQFF.

This clonotype occurred many times. J is TRBJ2-5 and V is TRBV10-3, with D perhaps TRBD2 (6 bases). The V end lost 10 bases, the J end lost 5 bases, and 14 bases lay between the germline ends. The CDR3 extends over 12 amino acids. CDR1 and CDR2 from the germline V gene are ENHRY and SYGVKD. The CDR3 here is CATGRREETQYF. DNA of the CDR3: TGTGCCACGGGACGGAGGGAGGAGACCCAGTACTTC.

About this clonotype: At one end the junction does not follow the germline gene, possibly because of a read error. The chain couples TRBV20-1 to TRBJ2-7, with D possibly called TRBD1 or TRBD2 (5 bases each). The germline V gene has CDR1 DFQATT and CDR2 SNEGSKA (reference sequence). The length of the CDR3 is 13 residues. The DNA of the CDR3 is TGCAGTGCTAGAGACGAGGGACCCTACGAGCGGTACTTC. This gives the protein CSARDEGPYERYF.

This chain links TRBV7-2 with TRBJ1-4, with TRBD1 identical over 8 bases. V was clipped by 5 bases and J by 8 bases; unmatched bases: 4. Germline CDR1 is SGHTA and CDR2 is FQGNSA. The CDR3 runs to 13 residues. In nucleotides, the CDR3 is TGTGCCAGCAGCCTAGGGACAGGCGAAAAACTGTTTTTT. This gives the protein CASSLGTGEKLFF.

Only a few counts were recorded for this clonotype. This chain connects TRBV28 to TRBJ1-5, with a tentative D call TRBD1 (6 bases). Trimming cost V 0 bases and J 0 bases, with 9 bases left between them. CDR1 and CDR2 from the germline V gene are MDHEN and SYDVKM. The CDR3 is 16 amino acids. CDR3 DNA: TGTGCCAGCAGTTTATGGGACAGATTTAGCAATCAGCCCCAGCATTTT. Its protein is CASSLWDRFSNQPQHF.

The rearrangement links TRBV29-1 to TRBJ2-7; TRBD2 matches 9 bases. CDR3 length: 14 residues. Germline CDR1 is SQVTM and CDR2 is ANQGSEA. V was pared by 1 base and J by 2 bases, with 3 bases of the junction left unmatched. The CDR3 nucleotides read TGCAGCGTTGAAGGAGCGGGGGGAACCTACGAGCAGTACTTC. As protein: CSVEGAGGTYEQYF.

This clonotype was seen a handful of times. The chain recombines TRBV20-1 with TRBJ1-2; 7 bases fit TRBD1. V trimming: 0 bases; J trimming: 1 base; junction bases outside the gene matches: 2. From germline, CDR1 is DFQATT and CDR2 SNEGSKA (reference sequence). The CDR3 length is 14 residues. CDR3 sequence reads: CSARDQGVNYGYTF. The CDR3 DNA follows: TGCAGTGCTAGAGATCAGGGGGTTAACTATGGCTACACCTTC.

This clonotype was detected only a few times. V usage is TRBV28 and J usage is TRBJ2-7; a possible D gene is TRBD2 (5 bases). Germline-derived CDR1 and CDR2 are MDHEN and SYDVKM. V gave up 8 bases and J gave up 1 base, with 12 bases separating them. The length of the CDR3 is 13 residues. Here the CDR3 DNA reads TGTGCCAGCTTATCAGGACTTTCCTACGAGCAGTACTTC. This gives the protein CASLSGLSYEQYF.

The rearrangement joins TRBV20-1 to TRBJ2-1, with 14 bases aligning to TRBD2. Losses at the gene ends were 5 bases for V and 9 bases for J; bases not matched to a gene: 6. Germline V lookup: CDR1 DFQATT, CDR2 SNEGSKA (reference sequence). The CDR3 is made up of 14 amino acids. Here the CDR3 reads CSAVPGLAGVEQFF. CDR3 nucleotide sequence: TGCAGTGCTGTACCGGGACTAGCGGGAGTTGAGCAGTTCTTC.

In its sample, this clonotype was seen a few times. The chain uses TRBV12-3 or TRBV12-4 and TRBJ2-2; no firm D call. The CDR3 has 14 amino acids. Trimming shortened V by 6 bases and J by 3 bases, and 11 bases separated the two germline ends. The CDR3 region has the DNA TGTGCCAGCAGACTCCCCTGGGACACCGGGGAGCTGTTTTTT. Translation gives CASRLPWDTGELFF.

The chain combines TRBV30 with TRBJ2-7; 9 nucleotides match TRBD1. The CDR3 loop spans 12 amino acids. V dropped 4 bases and J dropped 5; count of bases not matched to a gene: 3. CDR1 and CDR2 from the germline V gene are GTSNPN and SVGIG (reference sequence). As DNA, the CDR3 is TGTGCCTGGAACCGGGACAGGGACGAGCAGTACTTC. Translating gives CAWNRDRDEQYF.

This clonotype was detected ten times or more. The chain combines TRBV7-9 with TRBJ2-7; D possibly corresponds to TRBD2 (5 bases). Between the trimmed V and J ends, which lost 5 bases and 1 base, there was a span of 18 bases. The CDR3 extends over 16 amino acids. CDR1 SEHNR and CDR2 FQNEAQ come from the germline V gene (reference sequence). The CDR3: CASSISGVYSSYEQYF. The CDR3 nucleotides read TGTGCCAGCAGCATCAGCGGCGTCTATAGTTCCTACGAGCAGTACTTC.

This clonotype was seen a handful of times. V and J are TRBV4-3 and TRBJ2-2; D is perhaps TRBD1 (6 bases). V was pared by 4 bases and J by 0 bases, with 12 bases between. Per germline, CDR1 LGHNA and CDR2 YSLEER. The CDR3 has 16 amino acids. CDR3 sequence reads: CASSPVGGPNTGELFF. In DNA form, the CDR3 reads TGCGCCAGCAGCCCGGTTGGGGGCCCGAACACCGGGGAGCTGTTTTTT.